This record looks at one TCR beta chain sequence and its context. CDR3 length equals 13 residues. Germline lookup yields CDR1 MDHEN and CDR2 SYDVKM. The ends lost 7 bases at V and 7 bases at J; junction bases unmatched: 4. These data belong to a study of blood T cell repertoires in COVID-19. About the study: Samples of COVID-19 (acute and convalescent) were obtained from the United States, Italy and Spain. PBMCs, B-cell-depleted T cells, or T cells were the source of the cDNA or gDNA that made up the material.

Source study methods: Nucleated cell counts were estimated from reference gene primer amplification. TCRdb keeps only in-frame clones here, not all; method: immunoSEQ multiplex PCR. The D gene and trimming were derived from the DNA, and the V and J assignments and clone size from that table. The sample lists some 70,000 clones; about nine tenths were seen once. The source is a woman at least 80 years old with active COVID-19. The chain has TRBV28 and TRBJ2-2; TRBD1 aligns across 9 bases. The sequenced sample consisted of peripheral blood. DNA of the CDR3: TGTGCCAGCACTACAGGGGGCTTCGGGGAGCTGTTTTTT. Translation gives CASTTGGFGELFF.